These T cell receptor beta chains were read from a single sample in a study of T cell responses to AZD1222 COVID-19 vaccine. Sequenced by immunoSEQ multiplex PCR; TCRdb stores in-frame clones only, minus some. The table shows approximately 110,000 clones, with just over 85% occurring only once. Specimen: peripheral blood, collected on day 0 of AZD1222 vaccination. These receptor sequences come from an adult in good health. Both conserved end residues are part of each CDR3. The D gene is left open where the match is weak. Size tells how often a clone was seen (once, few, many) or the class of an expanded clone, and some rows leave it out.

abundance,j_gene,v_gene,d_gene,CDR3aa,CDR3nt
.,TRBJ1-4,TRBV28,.,CASSVVGEKLFF,TGTGCCAGCAGTGTCGTTGGTGAAAAACTGTTTTTT
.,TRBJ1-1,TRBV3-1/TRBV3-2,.,CASSFGSRLEAFF,TGTGCCAGCAGCTTCGGTTCCCGTCTTGAAGCTTTCTTT
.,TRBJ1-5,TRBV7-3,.,CASSPMGEQPQHF,TGTGCCAGCAGCCCGATGGGGGAACAGCCCCAGCATTTT
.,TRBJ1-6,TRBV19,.,CASRGPSLNSPLHF,TGTGCCAGTAGAGGACCCAGCCTTAATTCACCCCTCCACTTT
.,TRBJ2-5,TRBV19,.,CASSRSRSGAQETQYF,TGTGCCAGTAGCAGGAGTCGTTCTGGGGCCCAAGAGACCCAGTACTTC
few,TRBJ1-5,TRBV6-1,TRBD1,CASSEAGRGNQPQHF,TGTGCCAGCAGTGAAGCCGGCAGGGGGAATCAGCCCCAGCATTTT
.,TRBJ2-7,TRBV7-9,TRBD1,CASSLAFGDRGPEQYF,TGTGCCAGCAGCTTAGCATTCGGGGACAGGGGGCCCGAGCAGTACTTC
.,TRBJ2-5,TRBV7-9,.,CASSLDSQETQYF,TGTGCCAGCAGCTTAGACAGCCAAGAGACCCAGTACTTC
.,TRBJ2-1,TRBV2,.,CASSEAGRGAYEQFF,TGTGCCAGCAGTGAAGCGGGTAGGGGGGCGTATGAGCAGTTCTTC
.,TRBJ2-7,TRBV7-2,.,CASSLFGISTYEQYF,TGTGCCAGCAGCTTATTCGGGATCTCAACCTACGAGCAGTACTTC
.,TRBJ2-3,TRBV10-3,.,CAISDNRESDRYSTDTQYF,TGTGCCATCAGTGACAATCGGGAGAGCGATCGATATAGCACAGATACGCAGTATTTT
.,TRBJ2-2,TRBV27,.,CASSYMGLNTGELFF,TGTGCCAGCAGTTATATGGGGCTGAACACCGGGGAGCTGTTTTTT
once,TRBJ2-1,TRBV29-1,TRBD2,CSVGGVTKREVSYNEQFF,TGCAGCGTTGGCGGGGTGACGAAGCGGGAGGTCTCCTACAATGAGCAGTTCTTC
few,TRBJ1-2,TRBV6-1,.,CASQGKNYGYTF,TGTGCCAGTCAGGGGAAGAACTATGGCTACACCTTC
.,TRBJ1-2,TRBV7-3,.,CASSPGPPNYGYTF,TGTGCCAGCAGCCCTGGACCACCTAACTATGGCTACACCTTC
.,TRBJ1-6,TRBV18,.,CASSPANSPLHF,TGTGCCAGCTCACCGGCGAATTCACCCCTCCACTTT
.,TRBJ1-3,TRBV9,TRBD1,CASSPAQGAGNTIYF,TGTGCCAGCAGCCCGGCCCAGGGGGCTGGAAACACCATATATTTT
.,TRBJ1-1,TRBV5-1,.,CASSSSTGRNTEAFF,TGCGCCAGCAGCTCTTCGACAGGTAGGAACACTGAAGCTTTCTTT
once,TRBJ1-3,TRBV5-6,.,CASGAHWTGNTIYF,TGTGCCAGCGGCGCGCATTGGACTGGAAACACCATATATTTT
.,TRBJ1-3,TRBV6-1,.,CASSVGRAVSGNTIYF,TGTGCCAGCAGTGTGGGCAGGGCCGTCTCTGGAAACACCATATATTTT
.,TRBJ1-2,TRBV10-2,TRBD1,CASSEGQGGYTF,TGCGCCAGCAGTGAGGGACAGGGTGGCTACACCTTC
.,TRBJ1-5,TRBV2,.,CASSTLLSNQPQHF,TGTGCCAGCTCCACCCTCCTCAGCAATCAGCCCCAGCATTTT
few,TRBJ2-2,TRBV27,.,CASSSDVLGTGELFF,TGTGCCAGCAGTTCCGACGTATTGGGCACCGGGGAGCTGTTTTTT
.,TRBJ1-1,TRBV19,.,CASSMGYVGNEAFF,TGTGCCAGTAGTATGGGGTACGTAGGGAATGAAGCTTTCTTT
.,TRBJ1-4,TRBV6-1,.,CASSETNRDLGKLFF,TGTGCCAGCAGTGAAACTAACAGGGACCTTGGAAAACTGTTTTTT
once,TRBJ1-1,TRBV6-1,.,CASSEVVNTEAFF,TGTGCCAGCAGTGAAGTGGTGAACACTGAAGCTTTCTTT
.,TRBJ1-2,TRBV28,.,CASRVQGYGYTF,TGTGCCAGCAGGGTACAGGGCTATGGCTACACCTTC
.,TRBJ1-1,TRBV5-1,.,CASSFSTPTEAFF,TGCGCCAGCAGCTTTTCGACCCCCACTGAAGCTTTCTTT
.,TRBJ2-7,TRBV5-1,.,CASSLIGIYEQYF,TGCGCCAGCAGCTTGATCGGGATCTACGAGCAGTACTTC
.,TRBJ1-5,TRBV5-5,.,CASSSVGQPQHF,TGTGCCAGCAGCTCCGTTGGGCAGCCCCAGCATTTT
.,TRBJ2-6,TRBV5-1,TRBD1,CASSLVRGQNNVLTF,TGCGCCAGCAGCTTGGTTCGGGGACAGAACAACGTCCTGACTTTC
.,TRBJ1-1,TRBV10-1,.,CASSSQLGEAFF,TGCGCCAGCAGTTCACAGTTGGGCGAAGCTTTCTTT
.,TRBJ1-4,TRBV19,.,CASRPGTNEKLFF,TGTGCCAGCCGCCCTGGGACTAATGAAAAACTGTTTTTT
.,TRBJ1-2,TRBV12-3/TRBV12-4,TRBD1,CASTTQGRDGYTF,TGTGCCAGCACCACACAGGGGAGGGATGGCTACACCTTC
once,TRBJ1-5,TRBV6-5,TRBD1,CASRQGFSQPQHF,TGTGCCAGCAGACAGGGGTTCAGTCAGCCCCAGCATTTT
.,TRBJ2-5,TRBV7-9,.,CASSRDARFQETQYF,TGTGCCAGCAGTCGGGACGCTCGCTTCCAAGAGACCCAGTACTTC
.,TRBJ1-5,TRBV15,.,CATSTARPPQHF,TGTGCCACCAGCACCGCCCGGCCGCCCCAGCATTTT
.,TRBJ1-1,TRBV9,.,CASSVTGGTEAFF,TGTGCCAGCAGTGTGACTGGGGGGACTGAAGCTTTCTTT
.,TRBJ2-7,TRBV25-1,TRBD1,CASSEYGTGPYEQYF,TGTGCCAGCAGTGAATACGGGACAGGGCCATACGAGCAGTACTTC
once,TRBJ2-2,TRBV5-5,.,CASSLLGSPTGELFF,TGTGCCAGCAGCTTGCTGGGGTCGCCAACCGGGGAGCTGTTTTTT
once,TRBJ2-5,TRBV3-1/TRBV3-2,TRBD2,CASSPPGGAGQETQYF,TGTGCCAGCAGCCCTCCGGGGGGGGCAGGCCAAGAGACCCAGTACTTC
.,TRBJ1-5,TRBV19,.,CASGANQPQHF,TGTGCCAGTGGGGCCAATCAGCCCCAGCATTTT
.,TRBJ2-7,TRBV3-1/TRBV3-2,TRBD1,CASSQGQPGTGVLYEQYF,TGTGCCAGCAGCCAAGGACAACCCGGGACAGGGGTTCTCTACGAGCAGTACTTC
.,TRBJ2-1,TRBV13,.,CASSLGRRRPGRWNEQFF,TGTGCCAGCAGCTTAGGCCGAAGGCGGCCAGGGCGATGGAATGAGCAGTTCTTC
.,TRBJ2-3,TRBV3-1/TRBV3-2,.,CASSQEGTQYF,TGTGCCAGCAGCCAAGAAGGTACGCAGTATTTT
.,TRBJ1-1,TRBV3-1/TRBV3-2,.,CASSREGEAEAFF,TGTGCCAGCAGCCGGGAGGGTGAGGCTGAAGCTTTCTTT
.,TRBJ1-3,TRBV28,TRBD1,CASLPGQDISGNTIYF,TGTGCCAGCCTCCCGGGACAGGACATCTCTGGAAACACCATATATTTT
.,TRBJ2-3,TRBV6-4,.,CASSTSGYSTDTQYF,TGTGCCAGCAGCACTTCAGGTTACAGCACAGATACGCAGTATTTT